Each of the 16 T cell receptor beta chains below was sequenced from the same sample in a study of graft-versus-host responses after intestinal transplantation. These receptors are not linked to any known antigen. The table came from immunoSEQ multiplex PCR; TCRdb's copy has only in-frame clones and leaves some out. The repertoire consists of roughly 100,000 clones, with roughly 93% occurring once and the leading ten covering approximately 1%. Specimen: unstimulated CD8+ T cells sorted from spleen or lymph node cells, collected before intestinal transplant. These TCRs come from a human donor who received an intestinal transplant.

CDR3 amino acids: CASSQDPGQGSYNEQFF. The CDR3 region has the DNA TGCGCCAGCAGCCAAGATCCGGGACAGGGATCCTACAATGAGCAGTTCTTC. J is TRBJ2-1 and V is TRBV4-1; 9 bases are shared with TRBD1. CDR3 length: 17 residues. Trimming cost V 0 bases and J 1 base; bases outside gene matches: 4. The germline V gene has CDR1 MGHRA and CDR2 YSYEKL.

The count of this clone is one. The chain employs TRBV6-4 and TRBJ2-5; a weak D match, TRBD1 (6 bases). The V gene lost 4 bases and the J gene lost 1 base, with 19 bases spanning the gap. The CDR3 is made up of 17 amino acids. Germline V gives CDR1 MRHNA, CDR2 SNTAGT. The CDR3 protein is CASSVPVTGNFQETQYF. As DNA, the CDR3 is TGTGCCAGCAGTGTTCCAGTGACAGGAAACTTCCAAGAGACCCAGTACTTC.

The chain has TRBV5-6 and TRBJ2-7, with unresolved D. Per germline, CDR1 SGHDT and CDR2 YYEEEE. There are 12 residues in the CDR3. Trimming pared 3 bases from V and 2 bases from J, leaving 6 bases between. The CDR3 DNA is TGTGCCAGCAGCTCCCGGGCCTACGAGCAGTACTTC. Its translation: CASSSRAYEQYF.

This chain's CDR3 is CSVSSGARQETQYF. As DNA, the CDR3 is TGCAGCGTTTCCAGCGGGGCTAGACAAGAGACCCAGTACTTC. The chain joins TRBV29-1 to TRBJ2-5; 7 nucleotides agree with TRBD2. The CDR3 contains 14 residues. V was pared by 5 bases and J by 2 bases, with 8 bases of the junction left unmatched. Germline V gene sequence: CDR1 SQVTM, CDR2 ANQGSEA.

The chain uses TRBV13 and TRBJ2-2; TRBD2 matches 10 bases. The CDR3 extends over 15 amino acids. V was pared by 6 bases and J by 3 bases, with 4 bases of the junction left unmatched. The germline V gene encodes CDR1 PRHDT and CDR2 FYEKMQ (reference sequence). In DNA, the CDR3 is TGTGCCAGCAGTCGCCTAGCGGGGGACACCGGGGAGCTGTTTTTT. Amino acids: CASSRLAGDTGELFF. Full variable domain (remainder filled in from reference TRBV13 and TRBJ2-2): AAGVIQSPRHLIKEKRETATLKCYPIPRHDTVYWYQQGPGQDPQFLISFYEKMQSDKGSIPDRFSAQQFSDYHSELNMSSLELGDSALYFCASSRLAGDTGELFFGEGSRLTVL.

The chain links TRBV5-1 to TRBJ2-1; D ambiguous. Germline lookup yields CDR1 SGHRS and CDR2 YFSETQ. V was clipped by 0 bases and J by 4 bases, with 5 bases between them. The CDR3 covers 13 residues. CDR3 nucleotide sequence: TGCGCCAGCAGCTTGGAAGAGTACAATGAGCAGTTCTTC. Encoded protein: CASSLEEYNEQFF. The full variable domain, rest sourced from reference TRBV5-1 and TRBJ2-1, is KAGVTQTPRYLIKTRGQQVTLSCSPISGHRSVSWYQQTPGQGLQFLFEYFSETQRNKGNFPGRFSGRQFSNSRSEMNVSTLELGDSALYLCASSLEEYNEQFFGPGTRLTVL.

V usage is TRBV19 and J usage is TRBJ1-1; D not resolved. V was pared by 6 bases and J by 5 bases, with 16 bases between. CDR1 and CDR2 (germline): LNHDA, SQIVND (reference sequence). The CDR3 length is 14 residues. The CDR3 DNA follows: TGTGCCAGTAGCCCCGCCCCACCGGGGACTGAAGCTTTCTTT. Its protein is CASSPAPPGTEAFF.

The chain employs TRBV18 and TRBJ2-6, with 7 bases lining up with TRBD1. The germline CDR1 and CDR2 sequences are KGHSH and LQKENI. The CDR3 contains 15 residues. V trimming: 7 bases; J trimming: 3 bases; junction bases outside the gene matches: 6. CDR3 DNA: TGTGCCAGCTTCGACAGGGCTGGTGGGGCCAACGTCCTGACTTTC. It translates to CASFDRAGGANVLTF.

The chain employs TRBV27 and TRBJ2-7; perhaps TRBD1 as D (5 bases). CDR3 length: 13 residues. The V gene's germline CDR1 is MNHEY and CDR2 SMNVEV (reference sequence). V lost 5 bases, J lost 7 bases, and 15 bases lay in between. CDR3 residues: CASSAGMPREQYF. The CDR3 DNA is TGTGCCAGCAGTGCAGGGATGCCGAGGGAGCAGTACTTC.

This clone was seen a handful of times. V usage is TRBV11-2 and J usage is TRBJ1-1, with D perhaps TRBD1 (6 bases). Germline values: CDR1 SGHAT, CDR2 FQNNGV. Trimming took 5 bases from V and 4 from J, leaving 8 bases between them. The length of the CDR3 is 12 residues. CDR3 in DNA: TGTGCCAGCAGCCCACAGGGCACTGAAGCTTTCTTT. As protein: CASSPQGTEAFF. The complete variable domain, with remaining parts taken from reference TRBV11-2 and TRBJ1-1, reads EAGVAQSPRYKIIEKRQSVAFWCNPISGHATLYWYQQILGQGPKLLIQFQNNGVVDDSQLPKDRFSAERLKGVDSTLKIQPAKLEDSAVYLCASSPQGTEAFFGQGTRLTVV.

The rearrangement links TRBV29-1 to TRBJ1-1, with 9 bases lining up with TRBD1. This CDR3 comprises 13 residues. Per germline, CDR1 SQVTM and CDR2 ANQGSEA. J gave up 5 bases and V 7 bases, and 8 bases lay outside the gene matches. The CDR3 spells CSAIHRGQTEAFF. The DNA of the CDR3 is TGCAGCGCGATTCACAGGGGGCAGACTGAAGCTTTCTTT.

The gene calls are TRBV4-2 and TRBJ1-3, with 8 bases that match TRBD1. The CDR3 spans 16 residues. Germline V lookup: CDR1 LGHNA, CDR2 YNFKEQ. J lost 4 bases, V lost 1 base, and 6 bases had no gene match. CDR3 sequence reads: CASSQVGQGAGNTIYF. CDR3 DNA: TGTGCCAGCAGCCAAGTCGGACAGGGAGCGGGAAACACCATATATTTT.

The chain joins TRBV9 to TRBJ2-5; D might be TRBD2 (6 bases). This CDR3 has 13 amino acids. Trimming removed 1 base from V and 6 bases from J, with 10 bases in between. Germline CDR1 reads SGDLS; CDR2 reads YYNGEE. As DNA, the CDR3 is TGTGCCAGCAGCGTAACTAGCTCTCAGACCCAGTACTTC. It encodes CASSVTSSQTQYF.

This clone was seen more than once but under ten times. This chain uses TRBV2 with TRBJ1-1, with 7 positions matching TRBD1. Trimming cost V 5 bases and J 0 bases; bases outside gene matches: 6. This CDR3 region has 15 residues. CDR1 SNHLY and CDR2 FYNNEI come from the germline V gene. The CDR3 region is CASSFTGAMNTEAFF. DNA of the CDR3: TGTGCCAGCAGTTTTACAGGGGCCATGAACACTGAAGCTTTCTTT. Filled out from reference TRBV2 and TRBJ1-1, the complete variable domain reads EPEVTQTPSHQVTQMGQEVILRCVPISNHLYFYWYRQILGQKVEFLVSFYNNEISEKSEIFDDQFSVERPDGSNFTLKIRSTKLEDSAMYFCASSFTGAMNTEAFFGQGTRLTVV.

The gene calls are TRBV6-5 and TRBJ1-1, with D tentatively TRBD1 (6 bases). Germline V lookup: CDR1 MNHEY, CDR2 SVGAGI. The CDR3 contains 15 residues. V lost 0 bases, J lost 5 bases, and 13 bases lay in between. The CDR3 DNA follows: TGTGCCAGCAGTTACTCGACAGGCAGGGCAACTGAAGCTTTCTTT. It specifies CASSYSTGRATEAFF.

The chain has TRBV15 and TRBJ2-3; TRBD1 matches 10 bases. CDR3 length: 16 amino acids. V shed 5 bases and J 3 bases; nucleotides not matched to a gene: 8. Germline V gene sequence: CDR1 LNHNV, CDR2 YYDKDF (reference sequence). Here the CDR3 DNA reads TGTGCCACCAGCCTGATGGGGACAGGGGTGACAGATACGCAGTATTTT. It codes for CATSLMGTGVTDTQYF.